This T cell receptor (beta chain) appears in the sequencing data of a study of CD8+CD57+ T cells in acquired aplastic anemia. It was genomic DNA that served as the template for profiling TCR beta VDJ and CDR3. TCRdb recomputed calls from the reads with MiXCR, one row per CDR3 protein. The top ten clones hold 2% to 3% of a sample with 120,000 or so distinct CDR3 sequences, about 48% of them seen once. The TCR originated in a human donor in good health, serving as a control. Sequencing was done on a sample of sorted CD4+, CD8+, or CD8+CD57+ T cells (not recorded which) from PBMCs.

The CDR3 spells CASSKQGNTEAFF. Here the CDR3 DNA reads TGTGCCAGCAGCAAACAGGGGAACACTGAAGCTTTCTTT. The J gene is TRBJ1-1, the V gene TRBV27; maybe TRBD1 (6 bases). Trimming left V 6 bases short and J 1 base short, with 9 bases between. Germline CDR1 and CDR2: MNHEY and SMNVEV (reference sequence). The CDR3 has 13 residues.